The sequence of this TCR beta chain was determined in a study of cytomegalovirus exposure and HLA in healthy donors. Study-level findings and limits: Through in vitro validation, three CMV-associated chains were shown to be specific for CMV antigens. In the approximately 120 validation repertoires, a later analysis found that first-cohort TCR clusters tended to co-occur. TCR beta chains numbering more than 150 were designated cytomegalovirus-associated.

The donors were members of the validation cohort comprising over 90 subjects, separate from the roughly 700-subject first cohort. The CDR3 contains 16 residues. Unmatched junction bases numbered 9, after V lost 4 bases and J lost 9 bases. Germline CDR1 reads MNHEY; CDR2 reads SMNVEV (reference sequence). Generated by immunoSEQ multiplex PCR, the TCRdb table keeps only in-frame clones and is missing some. The sample lists over 150,000 clones, around 84% seen once, with about 17% in the top ten. Concerning this clone: Its antigen is unknown.

The material sequenced was PBMCs. V is TRBV27 and J is TRBJ2-1, with TRBD2 matching 13 bases. This clonotype was obtained from a man between 18 and 35 years old in good health and CMV-seropositive. The CDR3 loop reads CASSSLAGGPAFEQFF. For the CDR3, the DNA is TGTGCCAGCAGTTCACTAGCGGGGGGGCCTGCCTTTGAGCAGTTCTTC.